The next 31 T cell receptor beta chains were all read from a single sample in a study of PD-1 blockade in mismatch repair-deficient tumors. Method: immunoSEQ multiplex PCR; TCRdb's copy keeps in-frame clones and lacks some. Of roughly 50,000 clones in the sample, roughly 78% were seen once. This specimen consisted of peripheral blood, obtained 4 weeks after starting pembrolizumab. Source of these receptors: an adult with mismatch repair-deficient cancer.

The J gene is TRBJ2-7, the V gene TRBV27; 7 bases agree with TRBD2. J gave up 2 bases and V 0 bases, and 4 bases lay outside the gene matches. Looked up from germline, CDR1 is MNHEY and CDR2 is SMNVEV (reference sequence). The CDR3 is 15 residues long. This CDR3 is CASSLSSGGTYEQYF. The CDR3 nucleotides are TGTGCCAGCAGTTTATCGTCGGGAGGAACCTACGAGCAGTACTTC.

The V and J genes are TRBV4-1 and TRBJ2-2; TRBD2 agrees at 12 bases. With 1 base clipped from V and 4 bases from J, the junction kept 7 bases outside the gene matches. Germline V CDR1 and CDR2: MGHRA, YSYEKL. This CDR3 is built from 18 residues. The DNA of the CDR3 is TGCGCCAGCAGCCAAGGTCAACTAGCGGGAGGCATCACCGGGGAGCTGTTTTTT. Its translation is CASSQGQLAGGITGELFF.

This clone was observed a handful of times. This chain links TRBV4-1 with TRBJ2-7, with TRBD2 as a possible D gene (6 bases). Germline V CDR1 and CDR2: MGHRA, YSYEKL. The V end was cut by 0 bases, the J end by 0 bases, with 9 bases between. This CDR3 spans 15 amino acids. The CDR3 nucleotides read TGCGCCAGCAGCCAAGAGGCGGGGAGCTCCTACGAGCAGTACTTC. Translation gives CASSQEAGSSYEQYF.

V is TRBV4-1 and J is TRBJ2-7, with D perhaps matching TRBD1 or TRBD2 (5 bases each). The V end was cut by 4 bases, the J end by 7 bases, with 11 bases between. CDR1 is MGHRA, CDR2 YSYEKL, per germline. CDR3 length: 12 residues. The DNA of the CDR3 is TGCGCCAGCAGCCCCGGGACGAGGGAGCAGTACTTC. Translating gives CASSPGTREQYF.

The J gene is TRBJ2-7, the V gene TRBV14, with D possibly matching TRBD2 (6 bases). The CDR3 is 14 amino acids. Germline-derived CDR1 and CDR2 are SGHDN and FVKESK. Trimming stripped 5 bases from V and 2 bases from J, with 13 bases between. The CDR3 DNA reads TGTGCCAGCAGCACACGGGGAGGAACCTACGAGCAGTACTTC. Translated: CASSTRGGTYEQYF.

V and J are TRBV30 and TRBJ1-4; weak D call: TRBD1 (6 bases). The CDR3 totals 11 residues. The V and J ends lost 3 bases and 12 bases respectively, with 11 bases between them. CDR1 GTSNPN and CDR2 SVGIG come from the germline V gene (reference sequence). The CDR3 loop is CAWRKAGELFF. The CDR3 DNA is TGTGCCTGGAGGAAGGCAGGGGAACTGTTTTTT. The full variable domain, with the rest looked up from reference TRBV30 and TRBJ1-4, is SQTIHQWPATLVQPVGSPLSLECTVEGTSNPNLYWYRQAAGRGLQLLFYSVGIGQISSEVPQNLSASRPQDRQFILSSKKLLLSDSGFYLCAWRKAGELFFGSGTQLSVL.

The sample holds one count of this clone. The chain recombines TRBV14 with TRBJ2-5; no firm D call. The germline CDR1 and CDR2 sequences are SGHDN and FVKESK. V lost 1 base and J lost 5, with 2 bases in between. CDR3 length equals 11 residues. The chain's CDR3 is CASSQAETQYF. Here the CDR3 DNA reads TGTGCCAGCAGCCAAGCTGAGACCCAGTACTTC. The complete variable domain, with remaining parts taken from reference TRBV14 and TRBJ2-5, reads EAGVTQFPSHSVIEKGQTVTLRCDPISGHDNLYWYRRVMGKEIKFLLHFVKESKQDESGMPNNRFLAERTGGTYSTLKVQPAELEDSGVYFCASSQAETQYFGPGTRLLVL.

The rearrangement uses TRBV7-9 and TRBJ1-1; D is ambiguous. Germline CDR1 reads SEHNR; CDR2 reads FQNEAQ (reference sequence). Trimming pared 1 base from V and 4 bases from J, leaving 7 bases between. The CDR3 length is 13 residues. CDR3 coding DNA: TGTGCCAGCAGCTTAGATCCATCCACTGAAGCTTTCTTT. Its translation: CASSLDPSTEAFF.

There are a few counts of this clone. The CDR3 coding sequence is TGTGCCAGCAGCCAAGAATGGAGGTATGCGCAGTATTTT. It translates to CASSQEWRYAQYF. The chain joins TRBV4-2 to TRBJ2-3; maybe TRBD2 (5 bases). The CDR3 runs 13 residues. Germline CDR1 and CDR2: LGHNA and YNFKEQ. V lost 0 bases, J lost 10 bases, and 11 bases lay in between.

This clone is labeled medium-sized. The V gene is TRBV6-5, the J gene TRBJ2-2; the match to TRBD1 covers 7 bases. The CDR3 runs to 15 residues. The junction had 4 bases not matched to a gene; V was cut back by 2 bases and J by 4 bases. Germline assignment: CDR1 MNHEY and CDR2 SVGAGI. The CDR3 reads CASSYGAGGTGELFF. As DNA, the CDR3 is TGTGCCAGCAGTTACGGTGCAGGGGGCACCGGGGAGCTGTTTTTT.

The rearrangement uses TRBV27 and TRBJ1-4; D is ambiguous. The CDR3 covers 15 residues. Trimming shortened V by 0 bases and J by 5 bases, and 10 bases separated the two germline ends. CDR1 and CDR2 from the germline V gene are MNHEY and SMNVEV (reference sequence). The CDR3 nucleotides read TGTGCCAGCAGTTTATCTAATGGCAGGAATGAAAAACTGTTTTTT. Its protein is CASSLSNGRNEKLFF.

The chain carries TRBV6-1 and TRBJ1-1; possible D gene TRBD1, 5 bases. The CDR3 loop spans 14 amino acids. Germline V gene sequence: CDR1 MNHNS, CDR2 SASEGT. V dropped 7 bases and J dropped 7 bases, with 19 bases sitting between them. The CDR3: CASMHSGNKGEAFF. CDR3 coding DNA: TGTGCCAGCATGCATTCAGGGAATAAGGGTGAAGCTTTCTTT.

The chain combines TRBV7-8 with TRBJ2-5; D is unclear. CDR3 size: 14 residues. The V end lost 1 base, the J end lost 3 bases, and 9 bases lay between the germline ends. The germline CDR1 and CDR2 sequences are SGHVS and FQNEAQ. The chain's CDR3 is CASSLVGFKETQYF. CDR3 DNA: TGTGCCAGCAGCTTAGTTGGCTTTAAAGAGACCCAGTACTTC. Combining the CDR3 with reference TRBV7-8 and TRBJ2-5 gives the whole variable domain GAGVSQSPRYKVAKRGQDVALRCDPISGHVSLFWYQQALGQGPEFLTYFQNEAQLDKSGLPSDRFFAERPEGSVSTLKIQRTQQEDSAVYLCASSLVGFKETQYFGPGTRLLVL.

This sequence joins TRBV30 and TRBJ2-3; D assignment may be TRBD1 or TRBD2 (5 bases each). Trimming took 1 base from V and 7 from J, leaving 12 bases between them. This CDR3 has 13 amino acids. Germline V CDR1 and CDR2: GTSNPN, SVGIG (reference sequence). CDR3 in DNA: TGTGCCTGGAGTGACGAGGGGCTGTATACGCAGTATTTT. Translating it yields CAWSDEGLYTQYF. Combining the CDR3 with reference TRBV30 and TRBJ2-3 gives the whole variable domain SQTIHQWPATLVQPVGSPLSLECTVEGTSNPNLYWYRQAAGRGLQLLFYSVGIGQISSEVPQNLSASRPQDRQFILSSKKLLLSDSGFYLCAWSDEGLYTQYFGPGTRLTVL.

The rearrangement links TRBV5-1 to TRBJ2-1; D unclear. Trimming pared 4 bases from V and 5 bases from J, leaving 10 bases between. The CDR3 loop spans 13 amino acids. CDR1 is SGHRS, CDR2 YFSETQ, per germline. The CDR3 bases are TGCGCCAGCAGCGGGAATCTGAACAATGAGCAGTTCTTC. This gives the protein CASSGNLNNEQFF.

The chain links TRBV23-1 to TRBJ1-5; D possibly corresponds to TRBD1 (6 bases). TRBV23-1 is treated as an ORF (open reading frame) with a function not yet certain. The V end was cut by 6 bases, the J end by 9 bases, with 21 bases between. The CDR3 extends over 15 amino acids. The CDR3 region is CASRTPQGRGRPQHF. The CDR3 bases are TGCGCCAGCAGAACTCCCCAGGGGCGGGGGCGGCCCCAGCATTTT.

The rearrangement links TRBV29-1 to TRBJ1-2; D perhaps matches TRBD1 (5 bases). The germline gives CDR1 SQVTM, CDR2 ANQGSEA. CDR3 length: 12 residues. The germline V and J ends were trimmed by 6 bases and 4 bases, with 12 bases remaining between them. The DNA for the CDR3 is TGCAGCGTCGAGACAGCCCTCTATGGCTACACCTTC. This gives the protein CSVETALYGYTF.

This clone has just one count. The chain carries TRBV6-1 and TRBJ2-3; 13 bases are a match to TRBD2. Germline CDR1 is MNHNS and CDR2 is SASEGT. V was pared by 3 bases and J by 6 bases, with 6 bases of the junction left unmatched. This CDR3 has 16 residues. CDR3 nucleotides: TGTGCCAGCAGTGATAGACTAGCGGGAGGTCCCGATACGCAGTATTTT. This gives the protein CASSDRLAGGPDTQYF.

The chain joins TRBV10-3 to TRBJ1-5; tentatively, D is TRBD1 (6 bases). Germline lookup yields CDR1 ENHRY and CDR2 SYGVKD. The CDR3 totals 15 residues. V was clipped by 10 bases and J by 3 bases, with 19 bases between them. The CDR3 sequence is CATSDRDTINQPQHF. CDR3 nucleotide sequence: TGTGCCACGTCGGATAGGGACACCATCAATCAGCCCCAGCATTTT.

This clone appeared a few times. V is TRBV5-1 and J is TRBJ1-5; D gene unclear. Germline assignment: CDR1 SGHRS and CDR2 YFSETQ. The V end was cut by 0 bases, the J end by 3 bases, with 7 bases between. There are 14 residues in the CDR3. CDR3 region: CASSLEGINQPQHF. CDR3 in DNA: TGCGCCAGCAGCTTGGAGGGAATCAATCAGCCCCAGCATTTT.

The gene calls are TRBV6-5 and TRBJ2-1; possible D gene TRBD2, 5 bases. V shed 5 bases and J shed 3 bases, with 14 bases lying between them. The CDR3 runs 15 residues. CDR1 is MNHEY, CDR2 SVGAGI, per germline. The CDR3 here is CASSKDWVFYNEQFF. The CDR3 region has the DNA TGTGCCAGCAGTAAGGACTGGGTTTTCTACAATGAGCAGTTCTTC.

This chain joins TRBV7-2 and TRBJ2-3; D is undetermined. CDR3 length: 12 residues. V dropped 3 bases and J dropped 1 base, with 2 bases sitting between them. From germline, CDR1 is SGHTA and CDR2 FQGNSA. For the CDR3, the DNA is TGTGCCAGCAGCTTTGGCACAGATACGCAGTATTTT. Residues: CASSFGTDTQYF.

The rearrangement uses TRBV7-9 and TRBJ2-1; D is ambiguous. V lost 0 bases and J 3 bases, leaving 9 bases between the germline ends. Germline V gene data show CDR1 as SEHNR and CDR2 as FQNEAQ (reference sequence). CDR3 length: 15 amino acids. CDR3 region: CASSLATRIYNEQFF. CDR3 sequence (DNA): TGTGCCAGCAGCTTAGCTACGCGGATCTACAATGAGCAGTTCTTC.

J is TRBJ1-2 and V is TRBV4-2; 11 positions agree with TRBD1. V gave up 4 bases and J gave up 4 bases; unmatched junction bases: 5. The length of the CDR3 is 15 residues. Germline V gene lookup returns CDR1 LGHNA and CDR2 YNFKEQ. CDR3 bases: TGTGCCAGCAGCCTCGCTGGACAGGGGGCCTATGGCTACACCTTC. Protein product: CASSLAGQGAYGYTF.

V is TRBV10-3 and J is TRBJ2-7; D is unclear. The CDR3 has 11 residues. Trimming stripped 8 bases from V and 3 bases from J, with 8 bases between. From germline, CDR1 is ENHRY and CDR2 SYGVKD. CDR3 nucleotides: TGTGCCATCGGGCAGAACTACGAGCAGTACTTC. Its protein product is CAIGQNYEQYF.

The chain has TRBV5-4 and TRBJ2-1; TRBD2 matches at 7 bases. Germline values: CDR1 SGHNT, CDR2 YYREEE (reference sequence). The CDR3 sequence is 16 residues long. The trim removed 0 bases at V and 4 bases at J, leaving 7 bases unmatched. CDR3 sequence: CASSLDSRREYNEQFF. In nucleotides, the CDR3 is TGTGCCAGCAGCTTGGATAGCCGGCGGGAGTACAATGAGCAGTTCTTC.

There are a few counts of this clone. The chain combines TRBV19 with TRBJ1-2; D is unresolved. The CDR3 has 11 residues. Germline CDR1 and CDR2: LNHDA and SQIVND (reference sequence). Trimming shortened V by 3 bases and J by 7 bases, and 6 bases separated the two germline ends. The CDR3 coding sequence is TGTGCCAGTAGTATCGGTAGTGGCTACACCTTC. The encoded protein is CASSIGSGYTF.

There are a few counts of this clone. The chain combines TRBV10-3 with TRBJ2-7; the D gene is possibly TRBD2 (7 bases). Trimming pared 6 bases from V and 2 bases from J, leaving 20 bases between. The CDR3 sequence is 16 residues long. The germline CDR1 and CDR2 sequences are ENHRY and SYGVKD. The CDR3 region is CAISQGGRGLPYEQYF. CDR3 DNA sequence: TGTGCCATCAGCCAAGGGGGGAGGGGACTACCCTACGAGCAGTACTTC.

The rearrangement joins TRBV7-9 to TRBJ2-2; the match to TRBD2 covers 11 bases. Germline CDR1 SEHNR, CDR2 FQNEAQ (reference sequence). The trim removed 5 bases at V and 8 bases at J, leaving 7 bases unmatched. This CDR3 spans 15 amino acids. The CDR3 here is CASSPSGRFSGELFF. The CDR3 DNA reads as TGTGCCAGCAGCCCTAGCGGGAGGTTTTCAGGGGAGCTGTTTTTT.

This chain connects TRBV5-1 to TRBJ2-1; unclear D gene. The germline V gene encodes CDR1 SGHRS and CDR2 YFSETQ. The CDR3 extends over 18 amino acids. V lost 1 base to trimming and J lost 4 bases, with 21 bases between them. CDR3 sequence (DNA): TGCGCCAGCAGCTTGCCCCACGGCGTAGGAGAAGGATACAATGAGCAGTTCTTC. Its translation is CASSLPHGVGEGYNEQFF.

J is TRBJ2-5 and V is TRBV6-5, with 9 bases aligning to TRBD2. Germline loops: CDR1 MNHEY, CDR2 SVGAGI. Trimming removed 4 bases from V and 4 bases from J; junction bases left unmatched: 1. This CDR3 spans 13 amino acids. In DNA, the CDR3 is TGTGCCAGCAGTTCAGCGGGAGGAGAGACCCAGTACTTC. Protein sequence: CASSSAGGETQYF.